The clone carrying this T cell receptor beta chain was detected a few times. Its antigen is still unknown. One entry per CDR3 protein results from TCRdb running MiXCR on the 5' RACE reads. The sample carries 330,000 or so distinct CDR3 sequences, roughly 8% recorded once. The source of the sample is a study of CD8 T cells in ankylosing spondylitis. Study-level results: Within ankylosing spondylitis blood, a TCR beta motif made up of eight or nine highly homologous variants appeared to be characteristic. Within matched ankylosing spondylitis synovial fluid, disease-linked clones were reportedly significantly enriched.

This CDR3 comprises 14 residues. Losses at the gene ends were 7 bases for V and 5 bases for J; bases not matched to a gene: 7. CDR1 is LGHDT, CDR2 YNNKEL, per germline (reference sequence). The sequence was obtained from a male donor with ankylosing spondylitis. This rearrangement joins TRBV3-1 to TRBJ2-5; 10 bases line up with TRBD2. Sequencing used blood, either unsorted or a sorted T cell fraction (not recorded which). In nucleotides, the CDR3 is TGTGCCAGCACCCCTAGCGGGAGTGAGGAGACCCAGTACTTC. This codes for CASTPSGSEETQYF.